This T cell receptor beta chain is from a study of blood T cell repertoires in COVID-19. In the study overall: Sites in the United States, Italy and Spain provided acute and convalescent COVID-19 samples. Sample material is recorded as cDNA or gDNA derived from T cells, B-cell-depleted T cells, or PBMCs.

Source study methods: Amplification of reference gene primers provided the estimated nucleated cell counts. The repertoire was sequenced with immunoSEQ multiplex PCR; TCRdb's copy has only in-frame clones and lacks some. V and J calls and clone size are as listed in that table; D and trimming were resolved from the DNA. This table holds over 200,000 clones, 65% to 90% found once. The ends lost 3 bases at V and 0 bases at J; junction bases unmatched: 7. In germline, CDR1 is SGHTS, CDR2 YDEGEE. The CDR3 is 17 amino acids. This TCR was recovered from a man aged 80 or over with acute or convalescent COVID-19. The sample taken for sequencing was peripheral blood. The genes are TRBV5-8 and TRBJ2-1, with 9 bases lining up with TRBD2. CDR3 sequence reads: CASSSERGAGSYNEQFF. For the CDR3, the DNA is TGTGCCAGCAGCTCCGAGCGGGGGGCGGGCTCCTACAATGAGCAGTTCTTC. Together with reference TRBV5-8 and TRBJ2-1, the CDR3 gives the full variable domain: EAGVTQSPTHLIKTRGQQATLRCSPISGHTSVYWYQQALGLGLQFLLWYDEGEERNRGNFPPRFSGRQFPNYSSELNVNALELEDSALYLCASSSERGAGSYNEQFFGPGTRLTVL.